The source of this T cell receptor beta chain is a study of T cell responses to AZD1222 COVID-19 vaccine. Produced via immunoSEQ multiplex PCR; TCRdb's table is partial and in-frame only. The repertoire consists of about 100,000 clones, with 80% to 90% occurring once and the leading ten covering more than 2%. This CDR3 contains 16 residues. V shed 0 bases and J shed 0 bases, with 9 bases lying between them. Germline V gene data show CDR1 as MNHNS and CDR2 as SASEGT. As concerns this clone: Its antigen is not identified.

Study-wide points: The donor cohort was predominantly white British with a female majority, and clonal diversity may have been underestimated.

The V and J genes are TRBV6-1 and TRBJ1-5; the D gene is possibly TRBD1 (5 bases). Sample: peripheral blood, taken 28 days after the second AZD1222 dose. This sequence was found in an adult who received the AZD1222 COVID-19 vaccine. The CDR3 nucleotides read TGTGCCAGCAGTGAAGCTTGGGGGTATAGCAATCAGCCCCAGCATTTT. This codes for CASSEAWGYSNQPQHF.